This passage covers 18 T cell receptor beta chains from one sample sequenced in a study of graft-versus-host responses after intestinal transplantation. Repertoires were generated with immunoSEQ multiplex PCR, while TCRdb's copy carries only in-frame clones and drops some. This sample has about 97,000 clones, with around 90% found just once. The source material was PBMCs, sampled about 460 days after intestinal transplant. These receptors all stem from a human patient who received an intestinal transplant, so some T cells may come from the graft donor.

The V and J genes are TRBV5-4 and TRBJ2-1; D is possibly TRBD1 or TRBD2 (5 bases each). There are 14 residues in the CDR3. Germline CDR1 reads SGHNT; CDR2 reads YYREEE (reference sequence). Between the trimmed V and J ends, which lost 2 bases and 8 bases, there was a span of 14 bases. In DNA, the CDR3 is TGTGCCAGCAGCTTTTCGGGACCGCACGATGAGCAGTTCTTC. This codes for CASSFSGPHDEQFF.

The V gene is TRBV7-8, the J gene TRBJ1-2; 8 bases are a match to TRBD1. Germline CDR1 and CDR2: SGHVS and FQNEAQ. J lost 5 bases, V lost 4 bases, and 6 bases had no gene match. This CDR3 has 14 residues. The chain's CDR3 is CASSSGQGGYGYTF. The CDR3 nucleotides are TGTGCCAGCAGCTCCGGACAGGGAGGGTATGGCTACACCTTC.

The chain recombines TRBV29-1 with TRBJ2-2; 9 bases are shared with TRBD1. CDR1 is SQVTM and CDR2 is ANQGSEA in the germline V gene. CDR3 length equals 13 residues. Germline trimming cut 7 bases from V and 5 bases from J; bases unmatched to any gene: 5. The CDR3: CSADRGNTGELFF. The CDR3 nucleotides are TGCAGCGCTGACAGGGGGAATACCGGGGAGCTGTTTTTT.

This clone was found a few times. The chain joins TRBV27 to TRBJ1-1; possible D gene TRBD1, 5 bases. V shed 8 bases and J shed 3 bases, with 16 bases lying between them. The CDR3 spans 14 residues. The V gene's germline CDR1 is MNHEY and CDR2 SMNVEV (reference sequence). The DNA for the CDR3 is TGTGCCAGCCGGGACTGGAATGGGGACACTGAAGCTTTCTTT. This gives the protein CASRDWNGDTEAFF.

The chain has TRBV5-1 and TRBJ2-1; the D gene is possibly TRBD2 (6 bases). Per germline, CDR1 SGHRS and CDR2 YFSETQ. With 6 bases removed from V and 6 bases from J, the gap between germline ends came to 19 bases. The CDR3 length is 15 residues. Here the CDR3 reads CASTRGEILFNEQFF. In nucleotides, the CDR3 is TGCGCCAGCACCCGCGGGGAAATCTTATTCAATGAGCAGTTCTTC. Filled out from reference TRBV5-1 and TRBJ2-1, the complete variable domain reads KAGVTQTPRYLIKTRGQQVTLSCSPISGHRSVSWYQQTPGQGLQFLFEYFSETQRNKGNFPGRFSGRQFSNSRSEMNVSTLELGDSALYLCASTRGEILFNEQFFGPGTRLTVL.

The J gene is TRBJ1-5, the V gene TRBV27; TRBD1 matches at 8 bases. Germline-derived CDR1 and CDR2 are MNHEY and SMNVEV (reference sequence). This CDR3 comprises 16 residues. The V gene end was trimmed by 5 bases and the J gene end by 2 bases; junction bases not matched to a gene: 8. The CDR3 bases are TGTGCCAGCAGTCCAGGGGGCAGGGGCGGCAATCAGCCCCAGCATTTT. Translated, it gives CASSPGGRGGNQPQHF.

The J gene is TRBJ2-3, the V gene TRBV4-2; 7 bases fit TRBD1. Germline CDR1 is LGHNA and CDR2 is YNFKEQ. With 2 bases clipped from V and 5 bases from J, the junction kept 10 bases outside the gene matches. The CDR3 is 16 residues long. The CDR3 here is CASSQPDRNPGDTQYF. The CDR3 coding sequence is TGTGCCAGCAGCCAACCGGACAGGAACCCCGGAGATACGCAGTATTTT.

The V gene is TRBV5-4, the J gene TRBJ1-1; no firm D call. V shed 1 base and J shed 0 bases, with 4 bases lying between them. Germline assignment: CDR1 SGHNT and CDR2 YYREEE (reference sequence). The CDR3 sequence is 13 residues long. CDR3 sequence (DNA): TGTGCCAGCAGCTTGTTTTTGAACACTGAAGCTTTCTTT. This sequence encodes CASSLFLNTEAFF.

The J gene is TRBJ2-5, the V gene TRBV11-3; D perhaps matches TRBD1 (7 bases). The CDR3 consists of 15 residues. Trimming pared 1 base from V and 6 bases from J, leaving 15 bases between. The germline V gene has CDR1 SGHNT and CDR2 YENEEA. The DNA for the CDR3 is TGTGCCAGCAGCTTAGGGGGGGACAGTGGAAAGACCCAGTACTTC. Translated, it gives CASSLGGDSGKTQYF.

This clone was counted only a few times. This sequence joins TRBV7-8 and TRBJ1-2; tentatively, D is TRBD1 (6 bases). Trimming shortened V by 5 bases and J by 5 bases, and 12 bases separated the two germline ends. Per germline, CDR1 SGHVS and CDR2 FQNEAQ. The CDR3 extends over 13 amino acids. CDR3 sequence: CASSRGQPYGYTF. CDR3 DNA: TGTGCCAGCAGCCGCGGACAGCCTTATGGCTACACCTTC.

Concerning this clone: This same CDR3 is encoded by further DNA sequences in the sample. The chain joins TRBV2 to TRBJ2-7; D not certain. V was trimmed by 2 bases and J by 1 base, leaving 3 bases between them. Germline CDR1 reads SNHLY; CDR2 reads FYNNEI. This CDR3 spans 12 amino acids. CDR3 protein: CASSEYSYEQYF. The CDR3 DNA reads as TGTGCCAGCAGTGAATATTCCTACGAGCAGTACTTC.

The table lists this clone with a count of one. The chain is built from TRBV6-4 and TRBJ2-3, with TRBD2 identical over 13 bases. In germline, CDR1 is MRHNA, CDR2 SNTAGT. V was pared by 4 bases and J by 6 bases, with 7 bases of the junction left unmatched. There are 16 residues in the CDR3. CDR3 in amino acids: CASSGTSGGPVDTQYF. Written as DNA, the CDR3 is TGTGCCAGCAGTGGGACTAGCGGGGGCCCAGTGGATACGCAGTATTTT.

The rearrangement links TRBV10-3 to TRBJ2-7, with D unclear. Germline assignment: CDR1 ENHRY and CDR2 SYGVKD. The CDR3 runs to 12 residues. The germline V and J ends were trimmed by 4 bases and 0 bases, with 4 bases remaining between them. The CDR3 spells CAISALSYEQYF. CDR3 coding DNA: TGTGCCATCAGTGCCCTCTCCTACGAGCAGTACTTC.

The chain couples TRBV5-6 to TRBJ1-1; D is undetermined. V was clipped by 4 bases and J by 3 bases, with 13 bases between them. There are 14 residues in the CDR3. Germline lookup yields CDR1 SGHDT and CDR2 YYEEEE. The CDR3: CASSRADRDTEAFF. DNA of the CDR3: TGTGCCAGCAGCAGAGCCGATCGGGACACTGAAGCTTTCTTT. The complete variable domain, with remaining parts taken from reference TRBV5-6 and TRBJ1-1, reads DAGVTQSPTHLIKTRGQQVTLRCSPKSGHDTVSWYQQALGQGPQFIFQYYEEEERQRGNFPDRFSGHQFPNYSSELNVNALLLGDSALYLCASSRADRDTEAFFGQGTRLTVV.

This chain connects TRBV7-9 to TRBJ1-4; 7 bases line up with TRBD1. CDR1 and CDR2 from the germline V gene are SEHNR and FQNEAQ (reference sequence). V gave up 3 bases and J gave up 12 bases; unmatched junction bases: 1. The length of the CDR3 is 11 residues. CDR3 in DNA: TGTGCCAGCAGCTTTGGGACAGAACTGTTTTTT. It is translated as CASSFGTELFF.

The V gene is TRBV7-2, the J gene TRBJ1-2, with unresolved D. Per the germline V gene, CDR1 is SGHTA and CDR2 is FQGNSA. The CDR3 covers 13 residues. V lost 3 bases and J 3 bases, leaving 8 bases between the germline ends. CDR3 coding DNA: TGTGCCAGCAGCTTGCCCGGGGACTATGGCTACACCTTC. Protein sequence: CASSLPGDYGYTF.

The gene calls are TRBV5-1 and TRBJ1-6; D possibly corresponds to TRBD1 (5 bases). Looked up from germline, CDR1 is SGHRS and CDR2 is YFSETQ. The CDR3 has 13 residues. V shed 4 bases and J shed 7 bases, with 9 bases lying between them. Here the CDR3 reads CASSAGVNSPLHF. The CDR3 DNA follows: TGCGCCAGCAGCGCGGGGGTGAATTCACCCCTCCACTTT.

The V gene is TRBV9, the J gene TRBJ2-1; perhaps D is TRBD1 or TRBD2 (5 bases each). The CDR3 has 17 amino acids. V shed 4 bases and J shed 0 bases, with 17 bases lying between them. Germline CDR1 and CDR2: SGDLS and YYNGEE. The DNA for the CDR3 is TGTGCCAGCAGCCCCCCCACCGGGGCCGACTCCTACAATGAGCAGTTCTTC. This codes for CASSPPTGADSYNEQFF.